What follows is one T cell receptor (beta chain) and its context. As yet, its antigen is unknown. The data originate from a study of identical twins. General study points: Clonotypes of the beta chain that were abundant in cord blood carried fewer insertions (memory repertoires showed none). Analyses based on zero insertions could be partly confounded by invariant MAIT and iNKT cells.

The CDR3 has 16 amino acids. Per germline, CDR1 SGHTA and CDR2 FQGNSA. With 1 base removed from V and 5 bases from J, the gap between germline ends came to 15 bases. TCRdb re-called the 5' RACE reads with MiXCR, one entry per CDR3 protein. The profile shows around 480,000 distinct CDR3 sequences, 14% of them singletons. Each donor (without exception) was a healthy Caucasian. These data were also reused for a study on yellow fever vaccine responses in identical twins.

This sequence originates from a young woman in good health. The chain carries TRBV7-2 and TRBJ2-1; D uncertain. Sequenced: CD4+ T cells sorted from blood. In nucleotides, the CDR3 is TGTGCCAGCAGCTTAGGCATAGCAGCGACCAACAATGAGCAGTTCTTC. It specifies CASSLGIAATNNEQFF.